This T cell receptor beta chain was profiled in a study of long-term antiretroviral therapy in people with HIV. Running of the v3.0 immunoSEQ assay took place at survey level. 40,000-50,000 T-cell genomes per sample were the sequencing target. TCRdb's table, derived via immunoSEQ multiplex PCR, lists solely in-frame clones and lacks some. The sample lists about 14,000 clones, just over 75% occurring once. The CDR3 has 15 amino acids. CDR1 and CDR2 from the germline V gene are SGHRS and YFSETQ. Losses at the gene ends were 5 bases for V and 3 bases for J; bases not matched to a gene: 5. One or more pre-ART and two or more post-ART PBMC samples were available from each donor.

The chain combines TRBV5-1 with TRBJ1-4; 9 bases fit TRBD1. This TCR came from a man aged 35 to 55 with HIV. The specimen was unsorted PBMCs, collected 1.3 years before starting antiretroviral therapy. CDR3 loop: CASSPGTGPNEKLFF. As DNA, the CDR3 is TGCGCCAGCAGTCCCGGGACAGGGCCTAATGAAAAACTGTTTTTT.